The sequence of this T cell receptor (beta chain) was determined in a study of T-cell memory formation after mild COVID-19. Findings and caveats of the study: The study found balanced CD4/CD8 in clones contracting day 15 to 85 and a CD4+ lean in later expanders.

Germline CDR1 SNHLY, CDR2 FYNNEI. The length of the CDR3 is 13 residues. The V gene end was trimmed by 7 bases and the J gene end by 4 bases; junction bases not matched to a gene: 6. Libraries for TCRalpha and TCRbeta carried sample barcodes and unique molecular identifiers via 5'RACE. MiXCR, run by TCRdb on the 5' RACE reads, gives a single entry per CDR3 protein. The table includes approximately 34,000 distinct CDR3 sequences, 7.7% detected once. As for this clonotype: The antigen is undetermined.

The TCR sequence derives from a young man who had mild COVID-19 (a few samples of this study predate the infection). Cell type and time point are not known. The rearrangement uses TRBV2 and TRBJ1-2; TRBD1 aligns across 7 bases. Sample: PBMCs or a T cell subset sorted from them (not recorded which). As DNA, the CDR3 is TGTGCCAGCACAAGGGGGCATAGCTATGGCTACACCTTC. As protein: CASTRGHSYGYTF.